A selection of T cell receptor beta chains follows, all from one sample in a study of T cell responses to AZD1222 COVID-19 vaccine. This table comes from immunoSEQ multiplex PCR, and its TCRdb copy is limited to in-frame clones, with some not included. The sample records 150,000 to 200,000 clones, around 93% being singletons. Here the sequenced sample was peripheral blood, taken on day 0 of AZD1222 vaccination. All receptors derive from an adult in good health. The CDR3 runs from the conserved cysteine through the conserved F or W. Each record gives: CDR3 DNA, CDR3 protein, V gene, D gene, J gene, clone size. The D gene is left open where the match is weak. Expanded clones are given a class, and other clones once, few, many or no size at all.

TGCAGCGTTGCCCGGGACGGACACTACACCTTC	CSVARDGHYTF	TRBV29-1	-	TRBJ1-2	-
TGTGCCATCAGCCTGGGGGGGGCGAGCTCTGGAAACACCATATATTTT	CAISLGGASSGNTIYF	TRBV10-3	-	TRBJ1-3	-
TGTGCCAGCGGAAACAGGGAGATAACTGACAATATCTACGAGCAGTACTTC	CASGNREITDNIYEQYF	TRBV7-2	-	TRBJ2-7	-
TGTGCCAGTAGTGAACAGGGTGGAGCCGGGGAGCTGTTTTTT	CASSEQGGAGELFF	TRBV19	-	TRBJ2-2	-
TGTGCTAGTGGGGTCCCAACTAGCGGTCCTCAACCGTCCTACAATGAGCAGTTCTTC	CASGVPTSGPQPSYNEQFF	TRBV12-5	TRBD2	TRBJ2-1	-
TGTGCCACCAGGGCAGGGGTGAACACCGGGGAGCTGTTTTTT	CATRAGVNTGELFF	TRBV15	-	TRBJ2-2	-
TGCGCCAGCAGCGGGGGCCTCAAGATCGATGAGCAGTTCTTC	CASSGGLKIDEQFF	TRBV5-1	-	TRBJ2-1	-
TGCGCCAGCAGCTCGGGCGTGGGGGATGGCTACACCTTC	CASSSGVGDGYTF	TRBV5-1	-	TRBJ1-2	few
TGTGCCATCAGTGACCGACAGGACTCCTACGAGCAGTACTTC	CAISDRQDSYEQYF	TRBV10-3	-	TRBJ2-7	once
TGTGCCAGCAGCTTAGACAGTTATGCAACTAATGAAAAACTGTTTTTT	CASSLDSYATNEKLFF	TRBV7-2	-	TRBJ1-4	-
TGTGCCAGCAGTGTCCGGTTTACAGGGGATCTGACCTACGAGCAGTACTTC	CASSVRFTGDLTYEQYF	TRBV25-1	TRBD1	TRBJ2-7	-